This is a list of T cell receptor beta chains from one sample in a study of T cell repertoires in cytomegalovirus infection. TCRdb re-analysed the reads in MiXCR, keeping a single row per CDR3 protein. The table shows some 700,000 distinct CDR3 sequences, with around 31% occurring only once. For these TCRs, the target antigens are not known. Source: cultured PBMCs, taken from culture after CMV antigen stimulation. The receptors stem from a human donor in good health (CMV status not recorded). Some clones in this sample may be carry-over from other donors' samples. CDR3s include the opening cysteine and the closing phenylalanine or tryptophan. D genes are given only for firm matches. Not every row has a clone size; where given, it reads once, few, many or a size class.

17 | - | TRBJ2-3 | TRBV7-9 | TRBD2 | TGTGCCAGCAGCGTACCGGGGACTAGCGGGGCGGCAGATACGCAGTATTTT | CASSVPGTSGAADTQYF
14 | - | TRBJ1-5 | TRBV2 | - | TGTGCCAGCAGTGATTGGGGGAGCAATCAGCCCCAGCATTTT | CASSDWGSNQPQHF
14 | many | TRBJ2-1 | TRBV7-2 | - | TGTGCCAGCAGCTTAGTTGGGGGCTACAATGAGCAGTTCTTC | CASSLVGGYNEQFF
16 | - | TRBJ2-1 | TRBV24-1 | TRBD1 | TGTGCCACCAGTGACACAGGGGCCGGTAGTTACAATGAGCAGTTCTTC | CATSDTGAGSYNEQFF
16 | - | TRBJ1-4 | TRBV4-2 | TRBD1 | TGTGCCAGCAGCCAAGCCCGGGGACAGGGGAATGAAAAACTGTTTTTT | CASSQARGQGNEKLFF
16 | - | TRBJ2-7 | TRBV4-1 | - | TGCGCCAGCAGCCAAGGGATAAGGGTCTTGGGCCACGAGCAGTACTTC | CASSQGIRVLGHEQYF
15 | - | TRBJ2-7 | TRBV11-2 | TRBD2 | TGTGCCAGCAGCCGAATAGCGGGATATAGGAACGAGCAGTACTTC | CASSRIAGYRNEQYF
14 | - | TRBJ1-1 | TRBV4-1 | - | TGCGCCAGCAGCCAAGATCTGCCGAACACTGAAGCTTTCTTT | CASSQDLPNTEAFF
17 | few | TRBJ2-1 | TRBV7-2 | - | TGTGCCAGCAGCCGTGGGGGGGGGCCCGCATTCTACAATGAGCAGTTCTTC | CASSRGGGPAFYNEQFF
12 | few | TRBJ2-5 | TRBV19 | - | TGTGCCAGTAGCGCGAGAAGGGAGACCCAGTACTTC | CASSARRETQYF
15 | few | TRBJ1-2 | TRBV4-3 | - | TGCGCCAGCAGCCAAGATCGGGGGGCGCCCCATGGCTACACCTTC | CASSQDRGAPHGYTF
17 | - | TRBJ1-5 | TRBV18 | - | TGTGCCAGCTCACCACGGGGGGGCCCTAATAGCAATCAGCCCCAGCATTTT | CASSPRGGPNSNQPQHF
15 | - | TRBJ1-4 | TRBV12-3/TRBV12-4 | TRBD1 | TGTGCCAGCAGCCGGACAGGGTTCCGTGGTGAAAAACTGTTTTTT | CASSRTGFRGEKLFF
15 | - | TRBJ2-3 | TRBV7-6 | TRBD2 | TGTGCCAGCAGCCCGACTAGCGGGGTAACAGATACGCAGTATTTT | CASSPTSGVTDTQYF
14 | many | TRBJ2-7 | TRBV7-2 | - | TGTGCCAGCAGCTTAATGGCAGGTTCCTACGAGCAGTACTTC | CASSLMAGSYEQYF
10 | few | TRBJ2-7 | TRBV7-9 | - | TGTGCCAGCCGAGGGAACGAGCAGTACTTC | CASRGNEQYF
13 | - | TRBJ2-1 | TRBV7-2 | - | TGTGCCAGCAGCTCGGGTAGGTTGGGTGAGCAGTTCTTC | CASSSGRLGEQFF
12 | - | TRBJ1-1 | TRBV7-2 | - | TGTGCCAGCAGCCCTTCCCGCCTTGAAGCTTTCTTT | CASSPSRLEAFF
16 | - | TRBJ1-1 | TRBV12-3/TRBV12-4 | TRBD1 | TGTGCCAGCAGCGGCCAGGGGGCGAATTTGAACACTGAAGCTTTCTTT | CASSGQGANLNTEAFF
17 | few | TRBJ2-6 | TRBV4-1 | - | TGCGCCAGCAGCCAAGATCGCAGGGGCTCTGGGGCCAACGTCCTGACTTTC | CASSQDRRGSGANVLTF
16 | many | TRBJ2-5 | TRBV7-2 | - | TGTGCCAGCCTCAACCCGGACTACCTTGGGGGGGAGACCCAGTACTTC | CASLNPDYLGGETQYF
12 | - | TRBJ1-5 | TRBV6-1 | - | TGTGCCAGCGAAAGGGCGGGGAAGCCCCAGCATTTT | CASERAGKPQHF
15 | many | TRBJ1-3 | TRBV7-2 | - | TGTGCCAGCAGGGTAACAGGGACCTTTGGAAACACCATATATTTT | CASRVTGTFGNTIYF
13 | - | TRBJ1-4 | TRBV2 | - | TGTGCCAGCTTCCGGACAGCTAGTGAAAAACTGTTTTTT | CASFRTASEKLFF
15 | few | TRBJ1-4 | TRBV7-2 | - | TGTGCCAGCAGCTTAGGGTGGGGGTCTAATGAAAAACTGTTTTTT | CASSLGWGSNEKLFF
13 | - | TRBJ1-2 | TRBV6-8 | TRBD1 | TGTGCCAGCAGGGCCGGGACAGGTTTATTCTGCACCTTC | CASRAGTGLFCTF
13 | - | TRBJ1-1 | TRBV2 | - | TGTGCCAGCAGCCTACTCTGGGGCACTGAAGCTTTCTTT | CASSLLWGTEAFF
17 | - | TRBJ1-5 | TRBV18 | TRBD1 | TGTGCCAGCTCACCTGGCACAGGGGAAGGCAGCAATCAGCCCCAGCATTTT | CASSPGTGEGSNQPQHF
13 | few | TRBJ2-3 | TRBV4-1 | - | TGCGCCAGCAGCCCGGAAAGGGGTGATACGCAGTATTTT | CASSPERGDTQYF
14 | few | TRBJ2-7 | TRBV6-6 | TRBD2 | TGTGCCAGCCAAGGCGGCGGGGGGTCCGGCGAGCAGTACTTC | CASQGGGGSGEQYF
13 | - | TRBJ2-3 | TRBV4-1 | - | TGCGCCAGCAGCCAACTCGGACCTACTCCCGGCTATTTT | CASSQLGPTPGYF
16 | - | TRBJ2-1 | TRBV7-9 | - | TGTGCCAGCAGCTTAGACTCCCTGACCACAGACAATGAGCAGTTCTTC | CASSLDSLTTDNEQFF
18 | few | TRBJ2-2 | TRBV20-1 | - | TGCAGTGCTAGTCCTCGGTGGGGGAGGGGGCCAGGCACCGGGGAGCTGTTTTTT | CSASPRWGRGPGTGELFF
14 | few | TRBJ1-2 | TRBV7-2 | - | TGTGCCAGCAACAACTTAGTGGGAGGCTATGGCTACACCTTC | CASNNLVGGYGYTF
16 | many | TRBJ2-1 | TRBV5-5 | - | TGTGCCAGCAGCTTGCTAGTTGGGGGGATGGGGAATGAGCAGTTCTTC | CASSLLVGGMGNEQFF
13 | - | TRBJ2-7 | TRBV5-1 | - | TGCGCCAGCAGCTTGTACGTGTTCGACGAGCAGTACTTC | CASSLYVFDEQYF
13 | few | TRBJ1-6 | TRBV2 | - | TGTGCCAGCAGTCCCCTCTCCAATTCACCCCTCCACTTT | CASSPLSNSPLHF
12 | - | TRBJ2-5 | TRBV20-1 | TRBD1 | TGCAGTGCTAGGGACAGGGGGGAGACCCAGTACTTC | CSARDRGETQYF
15 | - | TRBJ2-4 | TRBV7-2 | - | TGTGCCAGCAGCTTAGGGGGCGCGGCCAAAAACATGCAGTACTTC | CASSLGGAAKNMQYF
14 | - | TRBJ1-4 | TRBV25-1 | - | TGTGCCAGCAGTGAGTCTCCCACTAATGAAAAACTGTTTTTT | CASSESPTNEKLFF
12 | many | TRBJ2-3 | TRBV7-2 | - | TGTGCCAGCAGCAATAATCCAGATACGCAGTATTTT | CASSNNPDTQYF
15 | - | TRBJ1-5 | TRBV7-9 | - | TGTGCCAGCAGCCGGGTAGAGGAGAGGGGTCAGCCCCAGCATTTT | CASSRVEERGQPQHF
17 | - | TRBJ2-1 | TRBV12-3/TRBV12-4 | TRBD2 | TGTGCCAGCAGTATCGGACTAGCGGGTGGGGCCTACAATGAGCAGTTCTTC | CASSIGLAGGAYNEQFF
18 | many | TRBJ1-1 | TRBV7-2 | TRBD1 | TGTGCCAGCAGCTTAGTAGGCGGTGGAGCAGGGGGCTTCACTGAAGCTTTCTTT | CASSLVGGGAGGFTEAFF
13 | - | TRBJ2-7 | TRBV18 | - | TGTGCCAGCTCACCACTCGGGATTTACGAGCAGTACTTC | CASSPLGIYEQYF
12 | once | TRBJ1-1 | TRBV5-1 | - | TGCGCCAGCAGCTTGACCGGGGTAGAAGCTTTCTTT | CASSLTGVEAFF
15 | - | TRBJ1-5 | TRBV19 | - | TGTGCCAGTAGTACCTTAACGCTCGGGAGTCAGCCCCAGCATTTT | CASSTLTLGSQPQHF
12 | many | TRBJ2-5 | TRBV7-2 | - | TGTGCCAGCAGCTCATGGCGGGAGACCCAGTACTTC | CASSSWRETQYF
14 | - | TRBJ2-1 | TRBV20-1 | TRBD2 | TGCAGTGCTAGCCCAGCGGGGTACTACAATGAGCAGTTCTTC | CSASPAGYYNEQFF
15 | many | TRBJ1-6 | TRBV7-2 | TRBD1 | TGTGCCAGCAGCCATATGACAGGGAAAAATTCACCCCTCCACTTT | CASSHMTGKNSPLHF
15 | many | TRBJ1-1 | TRBV7-2 | - | TGTGCCAGCAGCCTGAATCAAGACCCGAACACTGAAGCTTTCTTT | CASSLNQDPNTEAFF